Below are 30 T cell receptor beta chains sequenced from a single sample in a study of blood T cell repertoires in COVID-19. Profiling relied on immunoSEQ multiplex PCR, and the TCRdb table lists in-frame clones only, not all of them. The sample lists under 200,000 clones, about 90% occurring once. The specimen was peripheral blood. The origin of the receptors is a woman aged 70-85 years with acute or convalescent COVID-19.

The J gene is TRBJ1-2, the V gene TRBV18; maybe TRBD1 (5 bases). V was trimmed by 3 bases and J by 0 bases, leaving 8 bases between them. The CDR3 extends over 14 amino acids. Germline lookup yields CDR1 KGHSH and CDR2 LQKENI. The CDR3 is CASSPSGANYGYTF. The CDR3 DNA follows: TGTGCCAGCTCACCCTCGGGGGCTAACTATGGCTACACCTTC.

This chain connects TRBV12-3 or TRBV12-4 to TRBJ2-7; maybe TRBD1 (6 bases). Trimming removed 6 bases from V and 3 bases from J, with 12 bases in between. This CDR3 region has 13 residues. CDR3 nucleotides: TGTGCCAGCAGCCCAGGGGACGGCTACGAGCAGTACTTC. It translates to CASSPGDGYEQYF.

The chain has TRBV4-1 and TRBJ1-3; the D is unclear. Between the trimmed V and J ends, which lost 0 bases and 0 bases, there was a span of 12 bases. The CDR3 covers 17 residues. CDR1 MGHRA and CDR2 YSYEKL come from the germline V gene. The CDR3 coding sequence is TGCGCCAGCAGCCAAGAACCGCCTGGCAGCTCTGGAAACACCATATATTTT. This translates into CASSQEPPGSSGNTIYF.

The rearrangement links TRBV7-9 to TRBJ2-3; D remains ambiguous. The V gene's germline CDR1 is SEHNR and CDR2 FQNEAQ (reference sequence). CDR3 length: 12 residues. V lost 3 bases to trimming and J lost 5 bases, with 6 bases between them. The CDR3: CASSFLGDTQYF. CDR3 sequence (DNA): TGTGCCAGCAGCTTTCTAGGAGATACGCAGTATTTT.

This chain connects TRBV28 to TRBJ2-6, with 8 bases identical to TRBD1. J was trimmed by 0 bases and V by 5 bases; bases with no gene match: 3. CDR1 MDHEN and CDR2 SYDVKM come from the germline V gene. This CDR3 comprises 16 residues. The chain's CDR3 is CASSITGGSGANVLTF. The CDR3 region has the DNA TGTGCCAGCAGTATAACAGGGGGCTCTGGGGCCAACGTCCTGACTTTC.

The chain recombines TRBV28 with TRBJ2-7, with 8 bases lining up with TRBD2. Germline V lookup: CDR1 MDHEN, CDR2 SYDVKM. V trimming: 6 bases; J trimming: 0 bases; junction bases outside the gene matches: 10. The CDR3 consists of 16 residues. In DNA, the CDR3 is TGTGCCAGCAGCTGGGGTAGCGGGAAATTCTCCTACGAGCAGTACTTC. Translating it yields CASSWGSGKFSYEQYF.

The chain employs TRBV3-1 (or the pseudogene TRBV3-2) and TRBJ1-5, with D maybe TRBD1 (6 bases). With 4 bases removed from V and 6 bases from J, the gap between germline ends came to 10 bases. From germline, CDR1 is LGHDT and CDR2 YNNKEL (reference sequence). This CDR3 contains 13 residues. Written as DNA, the CDR3 is TGTGCCAGCAGCCGTGAAGGGGGTCAGCCCCAGCATTTT. Translated: CASSREGGQPQHF.

The chain recombines TRBV12-5 with TRBJ2-7; 16 nucleotides match TRBD2. V trimming: 5 bases; J trimming: 7 bases; junction bases outside the gene matches: 11. CDR3 length: 17 residues. Germline V CDR1 and CDR2: LGHNT, FRNRAP. The CDR3 DNA reads TGTGCTAGTGGTCCTCCCGGGACTAGCGGGAGGGGCTGGGAGCAGTACTTC. Protein product: CASGPPGTSGRGWEQYF.

V is TRBV7-2 and J is TRBJ1-1; TRBD1 is a possible D gene (5 bases). Trimming took off 3 bases at V and 5 bases at J, with 10 bases between the two ends. Germline-derived CDR1 and CDR2 are SGHTA and FQGNSA. This CDR3 is built from 13 residues. CDR3 sequence: CASSLQGTTEAFF. CDR3 DNA: TGTGCCAGCAGCTTGCAGGGTACAACTGAAGCTTTCTTT.

The chain carries TRBV4-2 and TRBJ2-6; the D gene is possibly TRBD1 (6 bases). CDR1 LGHNA and CDR2 YNFKEQ come from the germline V gene. The CDR3 is 17 amino acids. The V end was cut by 0 bases, the J end by 0 bases, with 9 bases between. The CDR3 DNA reads TGTGCCAGCAGCCAAGAACTGGACAGCTCTGGGGCCAACGTCCTGACTTTC. As protein: CASSQELDSSGANVLTF.

V and J are TRBV6-4 and TRBJ2-2; 7 nucleotides line up with TRBD1. V lost 2 bases and J lost 3; bases outside the gene matches: 9. Germline V gene lookup returns CDR1 MRHNA and CDR2 SNTAGT. CDR3 length equals 17 residues. In nucleotides, the CDR3 is TGTGCCAGCAGTGACCCCCCGGGACAGAGATACACCGGGGAGCTGTTTTTT. This gives the protein CASSDPPGQRYTGELFF.

V is TRBV6-5 and J is TRBJ2-1; TRBD1 matches at 9 bases. V dropped 6 bases and J dropped 7; count of bases not matched to a gene: 10. CDR3 size: 15 residues. Germline V gene sequence: CDR1 MNHEY, CDR2 SVGAGI. Here the CDR3 reads CASRAAGTGSNEQFF. In DNA form, the CDR3 reads TGTGCCAGCAGGGCCGCCGGGACAGGGAGTAATGAGCAGTTCTTC.

The V gene is TRBV28, the J gene TRBJ1-4; TRBD1 aligns across 9 bases. Germline lookup yields CDR1 MDHEN and CDR2 SYDVKM. V dropped 4 bases and J dropped 5; count of bases not matched to a gene: 5. The CDR3 is 15 amino acids. The CDR3 sequence: CASSSGGTGNEKLFF. The CDR3 coding sequence is TGTGCCAGCAGTTCCGGGGGGACAGGGAATGAAAAACTGTTTTTT.

The gene calls are TRBV4-2 and TRBJ2-7; 8 bases align to TRBD1. CDR3 length: 15 residues. Germline CDR1 and CDR2: LGHNA and YNFKEQ. J was trimmed by 3 bases and V by 0 bases; bases with no gene match: 4. The CDR3 sequence: CASSQERTGFYEQYF. CDR3 coding DNA: TGTGCCAGCAGCCAAGAAAGGACAGGGTTCTACGAGCAGTACTTC.

V usage is TRBV7-2 and J usage is TRBJ1-3, with D unresolved. The CDR3 has 16 residues. Trimming took 5 bases from V and 4 from J, leaving 18 bases between them. Germline V gives CDR1 SGHTA, CDR2 FQGNSA. The CDR3 DNA follows: TGTGCCAGCAGCCACAACACGGGAACGGGGGGAAACACCATATATTTT. It encodes CASSHNTGTGGNTIYF.

On this clone itself: Other DNA sequences within the sample encode an identical CDR3. The gene calls are TRBV5-1 and TRBJ1-1; no firm D call. Germline lookup yields CDR1 SGHRS and CDR2 YFSETQ. The ends were cut back, 2 bases at V and 4 bases at J, with 12 bases in the middle. The CDR3 is 14 amino acids. The DNA of the CDR3 is TGCGCCAGCAGCTTATCCCGGGGATCCACTGAAGCTTTCTTT. It is translated as CASSLSRGSTEAFF.

The rearrangement links TRBV18 to TRBJ1-5; 8 nucleotides agree with TRBD1. J was trimmed by 5 bases and V by 5 bases; bases with no gene match: 5. CDR3 length: 14 amino acids. CDR1 is KGHSH, CDR2 LQKENI, per germline. The CDR3 is CASSKQGDDQPQHF. The CDR3 nucleotides are TGTGCCAGCTCAAAACAGGGGGACGATCAGCCCCAGCATTTT.

This chain connects TRBV5-1 to TRBJ2-2; 9 bases match TRBD1. The CDR3 has 15 residues. Per germline, CDR1 SGHRS and CDR2 YFSETQ. The junction had 6 bases not matched to a gene; V was cut back by 4 bases and J by 5 bases. The CDR3 DNA sequence: TGCGCCAGCAGCGGGACAGGGAGTAATACCGGGGAGCTGTTTTTT. This encodes CASSGTGSNTGELFF.

The gene calls are TRBV11-3 and TRBJ2-5, with TRBD2 matching 10 bases. Germline-derived CDR1 and CDR2 are SGHNT and YENEEA. The CDR3 spans 18 residues. J lost 4 bases, V lost 3 bases, and 14 bases had no gene match. The CDR3 region has the DNA TGTGCCAGCAGCTTTCGGCTAGCGGGAGTCAGTGGGAGAGAGACCCAGTACTTC. Amino acid sequence: CASSFRLAGVSGRETQYF.

V and J are TRBV5-1 and TRBJ1-1, with no clear D. V gave up 7 bases and J gave up 8 bases, with 24 bases separating them. CDR1 and CDR2 (germline): SGHRS, YFSETQ. The length of the CDR3 is 15 residues. CDR3 in DNA: TGCGCCAGCGACCCGGGTCAAGGGAGCTTAGTGGAAGCTTTCTTT. This sequence encodes CASDPGQGSLVEAFF.

The chain's CDR3 is CASSSRGNEQFF. DNA for the CDR3: TGTGCCAGCAGTTCCCGGGGGAATGAGCAGTTCTTC. The V and J genes are TRBV27 and TRBJ2-1, with a possible D match to TRBD2 (6 bases). The CDR3 covers 12 residues. Trimming cost V 4 bases and J 7 bases, with 8 bases left between them. Germline V gene sequence: CDR1 MNHEY, CDR2 SMNVEV (reference sequence).

This chain uses TRBV6-2 or TRBV6-3 with TRBJ2-7; the D gene is possibly TRBD2 (6 bases). The CDR3 extends over 14 amino acids. V lost 5 bases and J lost 2, with 13 bases in between. Germline V CDR1 and CDR2: MNHEY, SVGEGT. CDR3 residues: CASSPRRGAYEQYF. As DNA, the CDR3 is TGTGCCAGCAGTCCCCGGAGGGGAGCCTACGAGCAGTACTTC.

The rearrangement joins TRBV6-5 to TRBJ1-2; weak D call: TRBD1 (6 bases). The CDR3 totals 13 residues. Germline CDR1 reads MNHEY; CDR2 reads SVGAGI. The ends were cut back, 10 bases at V and 8 bases at J, with 20 bases in the middle. This CDR3 is CATTVGAGAGYTF. CDR3 bases: TGTGCCACTACGGTGGGGGCAGGGGCGGGCTACACCTTC.

The chain couples TRBV6-5 to TRBJ1-2, with TRBD1 as a possible D gene (5 bases). The CDR3 sequence is 14 residues long. Trimming left V 0 bases short and J 5 bases short, with 10 bases between. Germline-derived CDR1 and CDR2 are MNHEY and SVGAGI. CDR3 DNA sequence: TGTGCCAGCAGTTACTCGGGGGGAACATATGGCTACACCTTC. Translating it yields CASSYSGGTYGYTF.

The rearrangement uses TRBV5-1 and TRBJ1-6; D is unclear. The CDR3 runs to 16 residues. V lost 3 bases, J lost 0 bases, and 10 bases lay in between. Germline assignment: CDR1 SGHRS and CDR2 YFSETQ. The CDR3, as DNA: TGCGCCAGCAGCTCCTCTGGGAGCTCCTATAATTCACCCCTCCACTTT. Protein product: CASSSSGSSYNSPLHF. Based on the CDR3 plus reference TRBV5-1 and TRBJ1-6, the full variable domain is KAGVTQTPRYLIKTRGQQVTLSCSPISGHRSVSWYQQTPGQGLQFLFEYFSETQRNKGNFPGRFSGRQFSNSRSEMNVSTLELGDSALYLCASSSSGSSYNSPLHFGNGTRLTVT.

CDR3: CASSQLDRGRPETQYF. DNA of the CDR3: TGCGCCAGCAGCCAATTGGACAGGGGTCGTCCAGAGACCCAGTACTTC. The chain has TRBV4-1 and TRBJ2-5; 9 bases align to TRBD1. The CDR3 sequence is 16 residues long. Trimming cost V 2 bases and J 4 bases; bases outside gene matches: 8. Germline V gives CDR1 MGHRA, CDR2 YSYEKL.

The V gene is TRBV7-2, the J gene TRBJ2-7; 11 bases line up with TRBD2. V was clipped by 1 base and J by 4 bases; unmatched bases: 9. The V gene's germline CDR1 is SGHTA and CDR2 FQGNSA. The CDR3 consists of 17 residues. The CDR3 loop reads CASSLGRLAGGWYEQYF. In nucleotides, the CDR3 is TGTGCCAGCAGCTTAGGACGGCTAGCGGGAGGTTGGTACGAGCAGTACTTC.

The gene calls are TRBV6-5 and TRBJ1-2; D may be TRBD1 (5 bases). This CDR3 spans 14 amino acids. CDR1 is MNHEY and CDR2 is SVGAGI in the germline V gene. Between the trimmed V and J ends, which lost 5 bases and 2 bases, there was a span of 12 bases. The DNA for the CDR3 is TGTGCCAGCAGTCGCGGGGGGGGAAACTATGGCTACACCTTC. This gives the protein CASSRGGGNYGYTF.

J is TRBJ1-3 and V is TRBV28, with 9 bases fitting TRBD1. There are 18 residues in the CDR3. The V and J ends lost 3 bases and 0 bases, in that order; junction bases with no gene match: 9. CDR1 is MDHEN, CDR2 SYDVKM, per germline. CDR3 bases: TGTGCCAGCAGTTTCACCGAGACAGGGGGGCCCTCTGGAAACACCATATATTTT. It codes for CASSFTETGGPSGNTIYF.

The chain combines TRBV28 with TRBJ2-1, with TRBD2 matching over 10 bases. The CDR3 contains 19 residues. Trimming at V came to 2 bases and at J to 4 bases, leaving 14 bases not matched to a gene. Germline lookup yields CDR1 MDHEN and CDR2 SYDVKM. In DNA form, the CDR3 reads TGTGCCAGCAGTTTAACGAGTAGGACTAGCGGCATGGGATACAATGAGCAGTTCTTC. This translates into CASSLTSRTSGMGYNEQFF.